A selection of T cell receptor beta chains follows, all from one sample in a study of monozygotic twins with inflammatory bowel disease. TCRdb re-called the 5' RACE reads; every CDR3 protein appears as one record, without DNA. Its listing shows 80,000 or so distinct CDR3 sequences. The sequenced sample consisted of blood. All receptors come from a human donor with ulcerative colitis or Crohn's disease, or a healthy co-twin of an affected twin (not recorded which). The CDR3 runs from the conserved cysteine through the conserved F or W.

len,v_gene,j_gene,CDR3aa
14,TRBV9,TRBJ2-2,CASLQGQTTGELFF
15,TRBV7-9,TRBJ1-1,CASSLGQAVGDEAFF
12,TRBV5-6,TRBJ2-3,CASSSSGTPQYF
16,TRBV7-9,TRBJ2-1,CASSLLISGGYNEQFF
16,TRBV12-3/TRBV12-4,TRBJ1-1,CASSFRGRGGTTEAFF
15,TRBV3-1,TRBJ1-1,CASSPYSGGNTEAFF
13,TRBV20-1,TRBJ2-3,CSAATGRTDTQYF
14,TRBV20-1,TRBJ2-7,CSARYRQGNYEQYF
15,TRBV5-1,TRBJ1-1,CASSPPTGRGAEAFF
15,TRBV5-1,TRBJ2-4,CASSLGGEAKNIQYF